Below are 3 T cell receptor beta chains sequenced from a single sample in a study of cytomegalovirus exposure and HLA in healthy donors. Researchers ran the PCR with 60 Vbeta and 13 Jbeta primers. Clones were sequenced by immunoSEQ multiplex PCR, and TCRdb holds only the in-frame ones, with some missing. The sample lists 150,000 or so clones; approximately 74% were seen once. The sequenced material came from PBMCs. Receptors originate from a man aged 18 to 29 in good health and CMV-seropositive.

The chain couples TRBV5-1 to TRBJ1-4, with D perhaps matching TRBD1 (5 bases). Germline V CDR1 and CDR2: SGHRS, YFSETQ. This CDR3 is built from 15 residues. Trimming took off 6 bases at V and 8 bases at J, with 20 bases between the two ends. CDR3 coding DNA: TGCGCCAGCACGCGAACCGGGACTCCGGCGGAAAAACTGTTTTTT. It yields the protein CASTRTGTPAEKLFF.

This chain connects TRBV4-1 to TRBJ1-5, with TRBD1 identical over 8 bases. The V gene's germline CDR1 is MGHRA and CDR2 YSYEKL. The V and J ends lost 1 base and 2 bases, in that order; junction bases with no gene match: 4. This CDR3 contains 16 residues. The CDR3 nucleotides are TGCGCCAGCAGCCAAGGGCAGGGGGCGGGCAATCAGCCCCAGCATTTT. Translating it yields CASSQGQGAGNQPQHF.

The V gene is TRBV18, the J gene TRBJ2-7; TRBD1 matches 9 bases. The junction had 0 bases not matched to a gene; V was cut back by 3 bases and J by 0 bases. Germline V gene sequence: CDR1 KGHSH, CDR2 LQKENI. The length of the CDR3 is 14 residues. In DNA form, the CDR3 reads TGTGCCAGCTCACCGGGACAGGGCTCCTACGAGCAGTACTTC. Its protein product is CASSPGQGSYEQYF.